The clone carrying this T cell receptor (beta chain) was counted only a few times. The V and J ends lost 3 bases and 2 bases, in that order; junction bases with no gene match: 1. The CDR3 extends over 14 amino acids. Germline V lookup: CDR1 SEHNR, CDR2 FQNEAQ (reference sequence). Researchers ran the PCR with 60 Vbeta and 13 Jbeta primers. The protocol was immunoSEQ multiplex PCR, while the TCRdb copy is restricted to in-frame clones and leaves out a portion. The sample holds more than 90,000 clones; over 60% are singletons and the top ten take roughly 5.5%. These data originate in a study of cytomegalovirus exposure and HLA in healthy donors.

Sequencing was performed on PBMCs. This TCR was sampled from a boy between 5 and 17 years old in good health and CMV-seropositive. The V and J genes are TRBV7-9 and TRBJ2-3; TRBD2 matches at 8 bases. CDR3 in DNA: TGTGCCAGCAGCTTTAGCGGGAACACAGATACGCAGTATTTT. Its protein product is CASSFSGNTDTQYF.